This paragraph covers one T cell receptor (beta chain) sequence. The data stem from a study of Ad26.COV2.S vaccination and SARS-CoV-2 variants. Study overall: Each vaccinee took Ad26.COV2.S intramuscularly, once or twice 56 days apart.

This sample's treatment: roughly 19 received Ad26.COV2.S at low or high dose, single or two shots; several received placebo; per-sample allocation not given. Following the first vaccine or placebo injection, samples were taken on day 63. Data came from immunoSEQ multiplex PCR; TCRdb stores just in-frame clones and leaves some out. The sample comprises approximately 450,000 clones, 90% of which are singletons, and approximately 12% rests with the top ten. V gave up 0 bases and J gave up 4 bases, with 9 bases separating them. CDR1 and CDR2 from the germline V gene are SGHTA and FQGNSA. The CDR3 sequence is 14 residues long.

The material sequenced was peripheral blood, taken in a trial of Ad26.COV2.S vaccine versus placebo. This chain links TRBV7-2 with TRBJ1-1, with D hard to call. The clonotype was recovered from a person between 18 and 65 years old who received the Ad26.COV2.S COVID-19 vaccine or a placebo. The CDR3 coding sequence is TGTGCCAGCAGCTTAGCGAAAGGTGTCACTGAAGCTTTCTTT. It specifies CASSLAKGVTEAFF.